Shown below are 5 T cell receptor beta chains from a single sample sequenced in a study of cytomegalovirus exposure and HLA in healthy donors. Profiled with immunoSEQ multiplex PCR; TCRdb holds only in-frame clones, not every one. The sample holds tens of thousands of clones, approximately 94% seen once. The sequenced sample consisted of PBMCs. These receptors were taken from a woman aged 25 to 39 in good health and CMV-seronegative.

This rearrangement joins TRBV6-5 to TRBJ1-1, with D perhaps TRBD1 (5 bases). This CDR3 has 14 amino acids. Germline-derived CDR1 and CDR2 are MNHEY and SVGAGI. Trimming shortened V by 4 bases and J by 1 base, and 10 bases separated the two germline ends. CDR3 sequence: CASSFGRENTEAFF. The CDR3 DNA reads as TGTGCCAGCAGTTTCGGCAGGGAGAACACTGAAGCTTTCTTT.

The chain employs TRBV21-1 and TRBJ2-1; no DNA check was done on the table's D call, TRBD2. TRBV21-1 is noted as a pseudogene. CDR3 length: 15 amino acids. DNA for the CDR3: TGTGCCAGCAGCTCAATTAGCGGGAGGGTCAATGAGCAGTTCTTC. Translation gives CASSSISGRVNEQFF.

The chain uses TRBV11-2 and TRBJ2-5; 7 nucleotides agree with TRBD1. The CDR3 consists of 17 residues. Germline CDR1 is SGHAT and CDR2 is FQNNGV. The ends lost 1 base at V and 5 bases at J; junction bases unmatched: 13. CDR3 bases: TGTGCCAGCAGCTTAGGTCAGCAGAGGGGGCGTTCGGAGACCCAGTACTTC. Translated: CASSLGQQRGRSETQYF.

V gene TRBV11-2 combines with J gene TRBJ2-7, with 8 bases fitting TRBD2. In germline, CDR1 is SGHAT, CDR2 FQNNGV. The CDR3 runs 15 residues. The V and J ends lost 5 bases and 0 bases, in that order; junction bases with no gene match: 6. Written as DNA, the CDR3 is TGTGCCAGCAGCCCGGGGGGGCGAAGCTCCTACGAGCAGTACTTC. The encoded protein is CASSPGGRSSYEQYF.

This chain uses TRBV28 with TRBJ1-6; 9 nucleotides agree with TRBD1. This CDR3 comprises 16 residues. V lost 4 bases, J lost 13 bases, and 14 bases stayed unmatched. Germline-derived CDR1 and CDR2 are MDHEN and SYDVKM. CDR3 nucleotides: TGTGCCAGCAGTTCGCCCAGCGGACAGGGGAGGGACCCCCTCCACTTT. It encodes CASSSPSGQGRDPLHF.